This TCR beta chain was found in a study of OX40 agonist ivuxolimab in advanced cancers. Study at large: Given to patients was ivuxolimab, an agonistic anti-OX40 (CD134) antibody. General observations from the study: Low normalized T-cell clonal expansion also characterized some of the nonresponders. Averaged across samples, CD8+ T cells carried more expanded clones than CD4+ did.

Patients with autoimmune history or systemic immunosuppression were excluded. The method was immunoSEQ multiplex PCR; TCRdb's version includes in-frame clones alone and lacks a portion of them. The sample lists more than 55,000 clones, about 89% seen once, with roughly 13% in the top ten. The sample holds one count of this clone. Its antigen is unidentified. V lost 10 bases and J 4 bases, leaving 11 bases between the germline ends. The germline V gene encodes CDR1 LNHDA and CDR2 SQIVND (reference sequence). The CDR3 is 12 residues long. The chain links TRBV19 to TRBJ2-1; D may correspond to TRBD1 or TRBD2 (5 bases each). The receptor comes from an adult with an advanced solid tumor such as melanoma, head and neck, liver or kidney cancer. Material: CD4+ or CD8+ T cells sorted from blood, obtained in a trial of the OX40 agonist ivuxolimab. The CDR3 spells CATGDGYNEQFF. The CDR3, as DNA: TGTGCCACCGGGGACGGTTACAATGAGCAGTTCTTC.